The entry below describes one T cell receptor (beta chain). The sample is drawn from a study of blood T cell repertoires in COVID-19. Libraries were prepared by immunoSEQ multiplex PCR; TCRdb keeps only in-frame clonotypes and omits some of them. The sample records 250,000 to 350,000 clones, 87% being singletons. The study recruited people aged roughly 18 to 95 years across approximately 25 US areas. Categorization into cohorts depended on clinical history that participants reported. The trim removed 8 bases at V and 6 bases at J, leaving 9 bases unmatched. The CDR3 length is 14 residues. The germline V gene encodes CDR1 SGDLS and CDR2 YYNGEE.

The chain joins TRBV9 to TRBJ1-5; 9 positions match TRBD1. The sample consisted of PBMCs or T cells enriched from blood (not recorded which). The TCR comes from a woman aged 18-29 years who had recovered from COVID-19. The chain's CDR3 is CASSTGGEGQPQHF. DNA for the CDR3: TGTGCCAGTAGTACAGGGGGCGAGGGTCAGCCCCAGCATTTT.